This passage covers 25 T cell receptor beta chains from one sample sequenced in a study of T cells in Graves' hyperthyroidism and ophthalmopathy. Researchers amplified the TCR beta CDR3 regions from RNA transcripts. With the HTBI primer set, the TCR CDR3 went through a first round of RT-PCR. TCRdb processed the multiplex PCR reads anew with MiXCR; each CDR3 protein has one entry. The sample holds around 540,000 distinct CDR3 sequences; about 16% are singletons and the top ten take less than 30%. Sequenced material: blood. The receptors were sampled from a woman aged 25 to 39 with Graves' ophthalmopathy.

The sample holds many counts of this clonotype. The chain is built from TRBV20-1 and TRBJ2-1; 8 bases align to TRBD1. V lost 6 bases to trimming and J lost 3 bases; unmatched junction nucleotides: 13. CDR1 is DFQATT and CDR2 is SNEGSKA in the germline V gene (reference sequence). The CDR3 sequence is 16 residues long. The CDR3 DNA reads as TGCAGTGCCAGTCATACCCAGGGGGCGAGCTACAATGAGCAGTTCTTC. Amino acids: CSASHTQGASYNEQFF.

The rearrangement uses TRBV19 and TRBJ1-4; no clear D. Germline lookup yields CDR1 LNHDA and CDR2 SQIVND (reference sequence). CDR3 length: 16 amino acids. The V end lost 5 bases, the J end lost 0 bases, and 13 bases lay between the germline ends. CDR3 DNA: TGTGCCAGTAGTCCTCGGACGGTTGCAACTAATGAAAAACTGTTTTTT. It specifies CASSPRTVATNEKLFF. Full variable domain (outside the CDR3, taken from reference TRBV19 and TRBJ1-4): DGGITQSPKYLFRKEGQNVTLSCEQNLNHDAMYWYRQDPGQGLRLIYYSQIVNDFQKGDIAEGYSVSREKKESFPLTVTSAQKNPTAFYLCASSPRTVATNEKLFFGSGTQLSVL.

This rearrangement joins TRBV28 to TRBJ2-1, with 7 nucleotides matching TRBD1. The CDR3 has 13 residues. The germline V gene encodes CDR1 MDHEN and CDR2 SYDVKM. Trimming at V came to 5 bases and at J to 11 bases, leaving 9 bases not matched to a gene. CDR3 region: CASSGRQGLKQFF. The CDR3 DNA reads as TGTGCCAGCAGTGGCCGACAGGGATTAAAGCAGTTCTTC.

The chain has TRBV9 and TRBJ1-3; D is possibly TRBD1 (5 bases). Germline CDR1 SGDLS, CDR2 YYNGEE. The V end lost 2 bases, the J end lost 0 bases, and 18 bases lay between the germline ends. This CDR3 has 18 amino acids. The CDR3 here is CASSVSLQGDPSGNTIYF. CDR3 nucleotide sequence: TGTGCCAGCAGCGTCTCCCTGCAGGGCGACCCCTCTGGAAACACCATATATTTT.

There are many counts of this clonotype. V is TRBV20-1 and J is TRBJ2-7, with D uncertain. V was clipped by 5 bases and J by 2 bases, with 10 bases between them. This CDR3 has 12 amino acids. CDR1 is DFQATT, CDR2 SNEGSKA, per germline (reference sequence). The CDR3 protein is CSAAMPPYEQYF. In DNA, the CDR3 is TGCAGTGCTGCAATGCCCCCCTACGAGCAGTACTTC.

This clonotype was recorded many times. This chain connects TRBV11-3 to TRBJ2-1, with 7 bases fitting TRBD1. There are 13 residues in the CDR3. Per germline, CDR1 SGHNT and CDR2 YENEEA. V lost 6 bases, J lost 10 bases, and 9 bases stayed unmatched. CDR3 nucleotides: TGTGCCAGCAGTCTGGACAGGATGAGGGAGCAGTTCTTC. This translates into CASSLDRMREQFF.

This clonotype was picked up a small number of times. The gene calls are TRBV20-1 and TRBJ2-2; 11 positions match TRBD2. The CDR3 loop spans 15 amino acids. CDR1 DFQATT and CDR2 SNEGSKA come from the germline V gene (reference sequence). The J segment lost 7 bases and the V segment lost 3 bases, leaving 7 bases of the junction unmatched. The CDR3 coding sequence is TGCAGTGCTAGTCGGCTAGCGGGAGGTAACGGGGAGCTGTTTTTT. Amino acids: CSASRLAGGNGELFF.

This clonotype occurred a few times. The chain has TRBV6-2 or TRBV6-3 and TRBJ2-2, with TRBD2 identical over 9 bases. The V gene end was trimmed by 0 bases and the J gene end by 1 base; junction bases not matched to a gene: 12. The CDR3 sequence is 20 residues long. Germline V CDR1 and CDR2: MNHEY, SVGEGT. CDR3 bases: TGTGCCAGCAGTTACTCGACCCTCGGGTTAGCGGGGGAGAACACCGGGGAGCTGTTTTTT. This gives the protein CASSYSTLGLAGENTGELFF.

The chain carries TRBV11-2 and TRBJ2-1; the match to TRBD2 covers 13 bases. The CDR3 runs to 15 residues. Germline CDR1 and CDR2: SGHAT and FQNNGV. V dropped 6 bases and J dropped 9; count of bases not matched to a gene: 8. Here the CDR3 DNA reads TGTGCCAGCAGAATACTAGCGGGAGGGTGGGGTGAGCAGTTCTTC. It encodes CASRILAGGWGEQFF.

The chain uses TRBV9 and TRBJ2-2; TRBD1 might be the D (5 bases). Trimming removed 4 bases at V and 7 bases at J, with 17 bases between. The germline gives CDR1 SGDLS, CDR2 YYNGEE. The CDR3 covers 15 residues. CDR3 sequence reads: CASSPEETVYGELFF. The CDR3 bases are TGTGCCAGCAGCCCTGAAGAGACAGTTTACGGGGAGCTGTTTTTT.

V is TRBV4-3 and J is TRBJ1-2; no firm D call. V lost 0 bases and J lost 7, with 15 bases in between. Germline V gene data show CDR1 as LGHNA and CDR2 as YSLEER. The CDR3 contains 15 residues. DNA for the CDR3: TGCGCCAGCAGCCAAGATCCAACTGGACCGGGTGGCTACACCTTC. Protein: CASSQDPTGPGGYTF.

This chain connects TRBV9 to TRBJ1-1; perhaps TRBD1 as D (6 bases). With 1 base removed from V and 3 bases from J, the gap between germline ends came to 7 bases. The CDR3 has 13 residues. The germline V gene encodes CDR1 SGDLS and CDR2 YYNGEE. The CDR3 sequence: CASSVRGDTEAFF. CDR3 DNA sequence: TGTGCCAGCAGCGTAAGGGGGGACACTGAAGCTTTCTTT.

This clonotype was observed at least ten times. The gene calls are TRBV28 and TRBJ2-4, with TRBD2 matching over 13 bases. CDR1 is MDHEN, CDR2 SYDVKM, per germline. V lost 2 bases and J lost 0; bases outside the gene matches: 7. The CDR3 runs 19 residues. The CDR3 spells CASSLHTSGRALAKNIQYF. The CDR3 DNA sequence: TGTGCCAGCAGTTTACATACTAGCGGGAGGGCTCTAGCCAAAAACATTCAGTACTTC.

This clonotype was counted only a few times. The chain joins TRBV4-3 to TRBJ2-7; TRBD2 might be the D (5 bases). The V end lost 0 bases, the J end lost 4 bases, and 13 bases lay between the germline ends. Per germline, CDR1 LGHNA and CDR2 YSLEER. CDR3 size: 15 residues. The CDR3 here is CASSQEGSGPYEQYF. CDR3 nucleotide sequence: TGCGCCAGCAGCCAAGAAGGCAGCGGACCTTACGAGCAGTACTTC.

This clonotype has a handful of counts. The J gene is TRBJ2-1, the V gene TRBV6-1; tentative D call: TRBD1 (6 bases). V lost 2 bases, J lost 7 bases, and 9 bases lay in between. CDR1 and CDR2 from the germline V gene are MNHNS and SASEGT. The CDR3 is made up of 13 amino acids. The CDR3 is CASSELRGNEQFF. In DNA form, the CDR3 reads TGTGCCAGCAGTGAACTAAGGGGGAATGAGCAGTTCTTC.

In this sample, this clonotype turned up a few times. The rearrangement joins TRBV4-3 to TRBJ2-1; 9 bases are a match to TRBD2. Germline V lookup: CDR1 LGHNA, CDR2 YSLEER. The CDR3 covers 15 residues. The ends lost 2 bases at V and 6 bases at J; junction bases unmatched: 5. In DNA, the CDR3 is TGCGCCAGCAGCCAACTTAGCGGGAGTGGCAATGAGCAGTTCTTC. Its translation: CASSQLSGSGNEQFF.

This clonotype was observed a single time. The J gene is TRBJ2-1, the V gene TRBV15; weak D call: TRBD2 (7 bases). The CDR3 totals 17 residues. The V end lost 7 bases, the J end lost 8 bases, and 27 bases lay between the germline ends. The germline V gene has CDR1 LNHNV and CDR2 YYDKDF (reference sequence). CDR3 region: CATNISSSGTLNDEQFF. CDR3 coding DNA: TGTGCCACCAACATATCCTCAAGCGGGACATTGAACGATGAGCAGTTCTTC.

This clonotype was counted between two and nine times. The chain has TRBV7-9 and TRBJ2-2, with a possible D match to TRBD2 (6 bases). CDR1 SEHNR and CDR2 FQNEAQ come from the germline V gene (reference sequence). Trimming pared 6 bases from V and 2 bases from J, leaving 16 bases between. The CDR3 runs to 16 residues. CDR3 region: CASRAGRGTNTGELFF. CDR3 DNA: TGTGCCAGCAGAGCAGGGCGGGGAACTAACACCGGGGAGCTGTTTTTT.

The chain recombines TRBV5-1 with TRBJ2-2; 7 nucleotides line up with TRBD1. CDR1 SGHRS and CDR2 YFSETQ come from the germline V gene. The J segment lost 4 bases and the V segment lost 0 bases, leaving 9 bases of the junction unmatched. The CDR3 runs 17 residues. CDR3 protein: CASSLGVGGDGTGELFF. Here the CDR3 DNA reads TGCGCCAGCAGCTTGGGTGTAGGGGGCGATGGCACCGGGGAGCTGTTTTTT.

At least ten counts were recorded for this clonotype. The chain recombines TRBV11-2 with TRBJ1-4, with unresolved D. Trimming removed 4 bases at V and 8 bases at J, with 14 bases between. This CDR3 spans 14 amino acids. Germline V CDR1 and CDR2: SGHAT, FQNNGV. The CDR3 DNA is TGTGCCAGCAGCTCCGGGCAGTTGGTGGAAAAACTGTTTTTT. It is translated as CASSSGQLVEKLFF.

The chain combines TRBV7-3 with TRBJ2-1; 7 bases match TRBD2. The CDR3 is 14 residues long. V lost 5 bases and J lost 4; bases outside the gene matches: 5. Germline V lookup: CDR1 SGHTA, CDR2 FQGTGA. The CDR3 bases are TGTGCCAGCAGCCCTAGCGGACCTTACAATGAGCAGTTCTTC. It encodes CASSPSGPYNEQFF.

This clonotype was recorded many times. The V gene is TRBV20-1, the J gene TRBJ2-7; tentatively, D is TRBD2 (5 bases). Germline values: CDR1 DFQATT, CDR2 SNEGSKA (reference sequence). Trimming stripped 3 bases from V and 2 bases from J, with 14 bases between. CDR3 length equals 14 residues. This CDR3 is CSASSGGGAYEQYF. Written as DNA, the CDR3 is TGCAGTGCTAGTTCGGGCGGAGGCGCCTACGAGCAGTACTTC.

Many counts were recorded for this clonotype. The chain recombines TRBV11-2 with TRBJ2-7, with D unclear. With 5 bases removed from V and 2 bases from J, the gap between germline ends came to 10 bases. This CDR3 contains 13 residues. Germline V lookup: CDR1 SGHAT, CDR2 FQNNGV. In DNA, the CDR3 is TGTGCCAGCAGCCCGGGTGGTCCCTACGAGCAGTACTTC. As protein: CASSPGGPYEQYF. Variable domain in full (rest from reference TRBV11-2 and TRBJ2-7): EAGVAQSPRYKIIEKRQSVAFWCNPISGHATLYWYQQILGQGPKLLIQFQNNGVVDDSQLPKDRFSAERLKGVDSTLKIQPAKLEDSAVYLCASSPGGPYEQYFGPGTRLTVT.

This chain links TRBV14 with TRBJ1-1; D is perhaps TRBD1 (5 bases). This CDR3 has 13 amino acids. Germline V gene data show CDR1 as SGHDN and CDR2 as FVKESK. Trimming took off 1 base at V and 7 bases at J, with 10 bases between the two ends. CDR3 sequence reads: CASSQVWGDEAFF. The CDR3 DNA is TGTGCCAGCAGCCAAGTTTGGGGGGATGAAGCTTTCTTT. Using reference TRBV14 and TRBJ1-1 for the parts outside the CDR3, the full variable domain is EAGVTQFPSHSVIEKGQTVTLRCDPISGHDNLYWYRRVMGKEIKFLLHFVKESKQDESGMPNNRFLAERTGGTYSTLKVQPAELEDSGVYFCASSQVWGDEAFFGQGTRLTVV.

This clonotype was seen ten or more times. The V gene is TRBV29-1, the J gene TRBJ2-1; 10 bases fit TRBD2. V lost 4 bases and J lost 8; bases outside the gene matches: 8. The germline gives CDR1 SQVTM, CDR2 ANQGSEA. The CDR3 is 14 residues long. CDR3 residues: CSVGSSGSRDEQFF. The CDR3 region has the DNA TGCAGCGTTGGGTCTAGCGGGAGTCGCGATGAGCAGTTCTTC.